This TCR beta chain derives from a study of blood T cell repertoires in COVID-19. The CDR3 is made up of 15 amino acids. Germline CDR1 ENHRY, CDR2 SYGVKD. The trim removed 8 bases at V and 2 bases at J, leaving 10 bases unmatched. In the original workflow: Researchers report that nucleated cell counts were estimated from reference gene primer amplification. Sequencing used immunoSEQ multiplex PCR; TCRdb keeps in-frame clones, though not all of them. V, J and clone size reflect that table, while D and trimming were determined from the DNA. The sample lists roughly 250,000 clones; 81% were seen once. The TCR sequence derives from a woman aged 55-70 years with active or convalescent COVID-19. The genes are TRBV10-3 and TRBJ1-2, with TRBD1 matching over 8 bases. Sequencing was performed on peripheral blood. The CDR3 reads CAISQGARGNYGYTF. The CDR3, as DNA: TGTGCCATCTCCCAGGGGGCGAGGGGAAACTATGGCTACACCTTC.